The 14 T cell receptor beta chains reported below all come from one sample, sequenced in a study of blood T cell repertoires in COVID-19 (dated by TCRdb to about 2020). Receptor libraries were prepared by the immunoSEQ multiplex PCR assay. TCRdb retrieved this table from immuneACCESS and kept in-frame rearrangements only. Not all clones are present; in checked studies, unresolved V genes account for under half, and no reason is known for the remainder. Counted in this sample were 300,000 or so clones; around four fifths of them appeared once. In total, the top ten clones hold about 1.2% of the sample. Input material: peripheral blood. Source of these receptors: a woman in her forties or fifties with acute or convalescent COVID-19.

The chain has TRBV3-1 (or the pseudogene TRBV3-2) and TRBJ2-2, with D possibly matching TRBD1 (6 bases). The CDR3 extends over 16 amino acids. V was clipped by 2 bases and J by 6 bases, with 16 bases between them. CDR1 is LGHDT and CDR2 is YNNKEL in the germline V gene (reference sequence). The CDR3 DNA reads TGTGCCAGCAGCCAATCTGGTCTAGAGGGGGCCGGGGAGCTGTTTTTT. Its translation: CASSQSGLEGAGELFF.

The chain carries TRBV27 and TRBJ1-2, with D unresolved. CDR1 is MNHEY and CDR2 is SMNVEV in the germline V gene (reference sequence). CDR3 length equals 12 residues. Trimming removed 5 bases from V and 2 bases from J, with 6 bases in between. The CDR3 loop reads CASSTENYGYTF. The CDR3 DNA reads as TGTGCCAGCAGTACAGAAAACTATGGCTACACCTTC.

The chain joins TRBV5-1 to TRBJ2-7; tentative D call: TRBD2 (6 bases). This CDR3 has 15 amino acids. The V and J ends lost 7 bases and 0 bases respectively, with 17 bases between them. Germline lookup yields CDR1 SGHRS and CDR2 YFSETQ. The CDR3: CASRPPRGSSYEQYF. Here the CDR3 DNA reads TGCGCCAGCCGTCCCCCCCGGGGGTCCTCCTACGAGCAGTACTTC. Drawing the rest from reference TRBV5-1 and TRBJ2-7, the complete variable domain is KAGVTQTPRYLIKTRGQQVTLSCSPISGHRSVSWYQQTPGQGLQFLFEYFSETQRNKGNFPGRFSGRQFSNSRSEMNVSTLELGDSALYLCASRPPRGSSYEQYFGPGTRLTVT.

The chain is built from TRBV2 and TRBJ1-2; the match to TRBD1 covers 7 bases. The germline gives CDR1 SNHLY, CDR2 FYNNEI. Germline trimming cut 4 bases from V and 4 bases from J; bases unmatched to any gene: 3. This CDR3 contains 13 residues. Here the CDR3 DNA reads TGTGCCAGCAGTGGGGACAGCCCCTATGGCTACACCTTC. Translating gives CASSGDSPYGYTF.

Worth noting for this clone: The sample has other DNA sequences that encode this CDR3 too. The chain is built from TRBV20-1 and TRBJ2-5; D remains ambiguous. CDR3 length: 11 residues. Germline loops: CDR1 DFQATT, CDR2 SNEGSKA (reference sequence). The V end was cut by 3 bases, the J end by 3 bases, with 5 bases between. The CDR3 DNA follows: TGCAGTGCTAGGGGCGAAGAGACCCAGTACTTC. It translates to CSARGEETQYF.

This chain links TRBV18 with TRBJ1-1; unclear D gene. V was clipped by 5 bases and J by 1 base, with 14 bases between them. Germline V lookup: CDR1 KGHSH, CDR2 LQKENI. This CDR3 comprises 15 residues. Written as DNA, the CDR3 is TGTGCCAGCTCATTTACTAGGGCGGGGAACACTGAAGCTTTCTTT. The encoded protein is CASSFTRAGNTEAFF.

J is TRBJ2-5 and V is TRBV7-7; 7 bases fit TRBD1. The CDR3 has 14 amino acids. J was trimmed by 4 bases and V by 5 bases; bases with no gene match: 7. Looked up from germline, CDR1 is SSHAT and CDR2 is FNYEAQ (reference sequence). The CDR3: CASSPRTGAETQYF. DNA of the CDR3: TGTGCCAGCAGCCCACGTACAGGGGCAGAGACCCAGTACTTC.

The chain couples TRBV5-4 to TRBJ2-7, with a tentative D call TRBD2 (5 bases). Germline V CDR1 and CDR2: SGHNT, YYREEE (reference sequence). Trimming took 0 bases from V and 7 from J, leaving 11 bases between them. The CDR3 spans 13 residues. The CDR3 DNA is TGTGCCAGCAGCTTGGTTTCCGGGATTGAGCAGTACTTC. The encoded protein is CASSLVSGIEQYF.

The chain has TRBV3-1 (or the pseudogene TRBV3-2) and TRBJ1-6; tentative D call: TRBD1 (5 bases). V was cut by 1 base and J by 8 bases, with 9 bases left in between. The CDR3 has 14 amino acids. Germline V gene lookup returns CDR1 LGHDT and CDR2 YNNKEL (reference sequence). CDR3 DNA sequence: TGTGCCAGCAGCCAAGTGCAGGGTCATTCACCCCTCCACTTT. Translated: CASSQVQGHSPLHF.

This chain joins TRBV30 and TRBJ1-2; D is unresolved. Trimming cost V 5 bases and J 6 bases, with 7 bases left between them. The germline V gene encodes CDR1 GTSNPN and CDR2 SVGIG (reference sequence). This CDR3 region has 10 residues. The CDR3 DNA sequence: TGTGCCTGGGCGGAGCATGGCTACACCTTC. This sequence encodes CAWAEHGYTF.

The chain links TRBV2 to TRBJ2-1; tentatively, D is TRBD1 (6 bases). V lost 4 bases and J lost 3, with 16 bases in between. Germline V CDR1 and CDR2: SNHLY, FYNNEI. The CDR3 spans 16 residues. In nucleotides, the CDR3 is TGTGCCAGCAGTGTAATACAGGGTAGGGGCTACAATGAGCAGTTCTTC. This encodes CASSVIQGRGYNEQFF. Full variable domain (outside the CDR3, taken from reference TRBV2 and TRBJ2-1): EPEVTQTPSHQVTQMGQEVILRCVPISNHLYFYWYRQILGQKVEFLVSFYNNEISEKSEIFDDQFSVERPDGSNFTLKIRSTKLEDSAMYFCASSVIQGRGYNEQFFGPGTRLTVL.

DNA for the CDR3: TGTGCCAGCAGTCCCCTGACTAGCGGGAGGTTAACTAGCACAGATACGCAGTATTTT. Amino acids: CASSPLTSGRLTSTDTQYF. The genes are TRBV27 and TRBJ2-3, with 13 nucleotides matching TRBD2. Germline assignment: CDR1 MNHEY and CDR2 SMNVEV (reference sequence). The length of the CDR3 is 19 residues. Trimming removed 5 bases from V and 0 bases from J; junction bases left unmatched: 11.

J is TRBJ2-5 and V is TRBV3-1 (or the pseudogene TRBV3-2), with a weak D call TRBD1 (5 bases). Germline loops: CDR1 LGHDT, CDR2 YNNKEL (reference sequence). V was trimmed by 4 bases and J by 5 bases, leaving 11 bases between them. The CDR3 is 13 amino acids. CDR3 sequence: CASSPRQWETQYF. The CDR3 DNA follows: TGTGCCAGCAGCCCCCGACAGTGGGAGACCCAGTACTTC.

Comment on this clone: The same CDR3 can be traced to other DNA sequences in this sample. The gene calls are TRBV24-1 and TRBJ2-5, with TRBD1 matching 11 bases. In germline, CDR1 is KGHDR, CDR2 SFDVKD. V shed 4 bases, J shed 4 bases, and the junction held 4 bases outside the gene matches. This CDR3 spans 15 amino acids. The CDR3 region is CATSDPGTGGETQYF. In DNA, the CDR3 is TGTGCCACCAGTGACCCTGGGACAGGGGGAGAGACCCAGTACTTC.